The 18 T cell receptor beta chains below were found in one sample sequenced in a study of PD-L1 blockade in urothelial cancer. Measured with immunoSEQ multiplex PCR; TCRdb has only the in-frame clones, and not every one. The top ten clones hold approximately 16% of a sample with some 51,000 clones, 86% of them seen once. The material sequenced was PBMCs, taken around atezolizumab (anti-PD-L1) treatment. Receptors were obtained from a man aged 60 to 75 with urothelial cancer.

The chain couples TRBV7-3 to TRBJ1-5; 10 bases are shared with TRBD1. CDR1 SGHTA and CDR2 FQGTGA come from the germline V gene. With 5 bases clipped from V and 3 bases from J, the junction kept 7 bases outside the gene matches. This CDR3 contains 16 residues. Here the CDR3 reads CASSPSTGGTNQPQHF. CDR3 DNA sequence: TGTGCCAGCAGCCCGTCGACAGGGGGCACCAATCAGCCCCAGCATTTT.

This clone showed up just once. The chain carries TRBV9 and TRBJ2-7; TRBD2 matches at 7 bases. Germline V gives CDR1 SGDLS, CDR2 YYNGEE. This CDR3 has 14 amino acids. With V trimmed by 4 bases and J by 2 bases, 6 bases remained unmatched. The CDR3 is CASSLTSAPYEQYF. The CDR3 DNA follows: TGTGCCAGCAGCCTTACTAGCGCTCCCTACGAGCAGTACTTC.

This sequence joins TRBV7-9 and TRBJ2-7; weak D call: TRBD2 (6 bases). The CDR3 contains 14 residues. V lost 7 bases and J 4 bases, leaving 17 bases between the germline ends. The germline V gene has CDR1 SEHNR and CDR2 FQNEAQ (reference sequence). In DNA form, the CDR3 reads TGTGCCAGCAAAGGGAAGGAGGGTCCATACGAGCAGTACTTC. Translated, it gives CASKGKEGPYEQYF.

The V and J genes are TRBV27 and TRBJ2-2; D may be TRBD1 (6 bases). Per the germline V gene, CDR1 is MNHEY and CDR2 is SMNVEV (reference sequence). Deletions cut 6 bases from V and 0 bases from J, with 11 bases between. The CDR3 runs 15 residues. This CDR3 is CASSRQVANTGELFF. CDR3 coding DNA: TGTGCCAGCAGCAGACAGGTTGCGAACACCGGGGAGCTGTTTTTT.

The J gene is TRBJ2-7, the V gene TRBV6-5; D is uncertain. Trimming stripped 4 bases from V and 3 bases from J, with 7 bases between. The germline V gene has CDR1 MNHEY and CDR2 SVGAGI. The length of the CDR3 is 12 residues. CDR3 in amino acids: CASSSTSYEQYF. The CDR3, as DNA: TGTGCCAGCAGTTCCACAAGCTACGAGCAGTACTTC.

The chain recombines TRBV6-5 with TRBJ2-7, with D hard to call. Per the germline V gene, CDR1 is MNHEY and CDR2 is SVGAGI. V was pared by 4 bases and J by 6 bases, with 16 bases between. The CDR3 length is 14 residues. DNA for the CDR3: TGTGCCAGCAGTTCAGTAAATCAGGAATCCGAGCAGTACTTC. This codes for CASSSVNQESEQYF.

V is TRBV5-6 and J is TRBJ2-1; D is perhaps TRBD2 (6 bases). The CDR3 consists of 14 residues. The germline V and J ends were trimmed by 0 bases and 10 bases, with 14 bases remaining between them. The germline V gene encodes CDR1 SGHDT and CDR2 YYEEEE. Here the CDR3 DNA reads TGTGCCAGCAGCTTGGACGAGGGGAGCGGGGAGCAGTTCTTC. Encoded protein: CASSLDEGSGEQFF.

V usage is TRBV7-4 and J usage is TRBJ2-7, with a weak D call TRBD1 (5 bases). V lost 3 bases and J lost 6, with 15 bases in between. Germline V lookup: CDR1 SGHVT, CDR2 SQSDAQ. This CDR3 is built from 14 residues. The CDR3 loop reads CASSFPGSLSEQYF. The DNA for the CDR3 is TGTGCCAGCAGCTTCCCAGGGTCCCTTTCCGAGCAGTACTTC. The full variable domain, its missing parts supplied by reference TRBV7-4 and TRBJ2-7, is GAGVSQSPRYKVAKRGRDVALRCDSISGHVTLYWYRQTLGQGSEVLTYSQSDAQRDKSGRPSGRFSAERPERSVSTLKIQRTEQGDSAVYLCASSFPGSLSEQYFGPGTRLTVT.

The V and J genes are TRBV19 and TRBJ2-7, with 11 nucleotides matching TRBD1. Germline V CDR1 and CDR2: LNHDA, SQIVND (reference sequence). The J segment lost 5 bases and the V segment lost 5 bases, leaving 8 bases of the junction unmatched. This CDR3 spans 15 amino acids. CDR3 sequence reads: CASSAGTGGTHEQYF. Here the CDR3 DNA reads TGTGCCAGTAGTGCTGGGACAGGGGGAACTCACGAGCAGTACTTC.

This chain uses TRBV27 with TRBJ2-7; D is possibly TRBD2 (6 bases). This CDR3 contains 15 residues. In germline, CDR1 is MNHEY, CDR2 SMNVEV (reference sequence). Trimming removed 2 bases from V and 7 bases from J, with 18 bases in between. CDR3 DNA: TGTGCCAGCAGTTTAAGGCCGAACCCTGCGGGGGAGCAGTACTTC. Translated: CASSLRPNPAGEQYF.

J is TRBJ2-7 and V is TRBV5-6; a weak D match, TRBD2 (6 bases). This CDR3 region has 14 residues. V was cut by 3 bases and J by 4 bases, with 14 bases left in between. CDR1 and CDR2 from the germline V gene are SGHDT and YYEEEE. The CDR3 DNA reads TGTGCCAGCAGCTCCCTAGCGAGTCTTTACGAGCAGTACTTC. Protein sequence: CASSSLASLYEQYF.

The chain employs TRBV7-6 and TRBJ2-7, with D maybe TRBD2 (5 bases). The CDR3 is made up of 13 amino acids. With 5 bases removed from V and 2 bases from J, the gap between germline ends came to 10 bases. The germline V gene encodes CDR1 SGHVS and CDR2 FNYEAQ. The CDR3 loop reads CASSRGLPYEQYF. Here the CDR3 DNA reads TGTGCCAGCAGCCGCGGACTCCCCTACGAGCAGTACTTC.

This clone was picked up a small number of times. J is TRBJ1-1 and V is TRBV27, with D perhaps matching TRBD1 (6 bases). Germline V gene lookup returns CDR1 MNHEY and CDR2 SMNVEV (reference sequence). Trimming left V 3 bases short and J 0 bases short, with 23 bases between. This CDR3 has 19 amino acids. The DNA for the CDR3 is TGTGCCAGCAGTTTTAATTGGGGGCGCCAAGGGTTCATGAACACTGAAGCTTTCTTT. Its protein product is CASSFNWGRQGFMNTEAFF.

The genes are TRBV7-3 and TRBJ1-2; 8 nucleotides line up with TRBD1. CDR1 is SGHTA and CDR2 is FQGTGA in the germline V gene. The CDR3 contains 14 residues. With 2 bases clipped from V and 3 bases from J, the junction kept 2 bases outside the gene matches. CDR3 in DNA: TGTGCCAGCAGCTTATCAGGGGGCGACTATGGCTACACCTTC. Amino acid sequence: CASSLSGGDYGYTF.

The chain joins TRBV28 to TRBJ2-7, with D uncertain. Trimming removed 5 bases at V and 3 bases at J, with 5 bases between. The CDR3 is 11 amino acids. Germline CDR1 and CDR2: MDHEN and SYDVKM. CDR3 sequence reads: CASSPLYEQYF. The CDR3 DNA is TGTGCCAGCAGTCCACTCTACGAGCAGTACTTC.

The CDR3: CASSFGQINYEQYF. In DNA form, the CDR3 reads TGCGCCAGCAGCTTCGGACAGATCAACTACGAGCAGTACTTC. V usage is TRBV5-1 and J usage is TRBJ2-7; possibly TRBD1 for D (6 bases). Germline V gives CDR1 SGHRS, CDR2 YFSETQ. The CDR3 has 14 residues. V dropped 2 bases and J dropped 3 bases, with 12 bases sitting between them.

The chain links TRBV7-3 to TRBJ2-7, with D possibly matching TRBD2 (6 bases). Deletions cut 5 bases from V and 4 bases from J, with 18 bases between. The CDR3 is 15 residues long. Germline V gives CDR1 SGHTA, CDR2 FQGTGA. CDR3: CASSRGTLPLYEQYF. CDR3 DNA: TGTGCCAGCAGCCGAGGGACTTTACCCTTATACGAGCAGTACTTC.

The chain has TRBV7-3 and TRBJ2-2; TRBD2 matches 11 bases. Germline lookup yields CDR1 SGHTA and CDR2 FQGTGA. The CDR3 extends over 16 amino acids. J was trimmed by 6 bases and V by 5 bases; bases with no gene match: 8. CDR3 nucleotide sequence: TGTGCCAGCAGCCTCTATAGCGGGGGGGCCCCCGGGGAGCTGTTTTTT. This gives the protein CASSLYSGGAPGELFF.